This T cell receptor (beta chain) was captured by sequencing in a study of shared clonotypes between healthy human individuals. Study outcomes and limitations: Among the subsets, naive ones generally showed larger estimated richness than memory ones.

CD4+ cell separation produced CD45RA+ naive and CD45RA-negative memory subsets. Concerning this clone itself: Antigen unknown.

The data were produced by immunoSEQ multiplex PCR, yet TCRdb's version contains in-frame clones alone and is incomplete. This sample has hundreds of thousands of clones, with approximately 79% found just once. Germline CDR1 PRHDT, CDR2 FYEKMQ (reference sequence). The ends were cut back, 4 bases at V and 7 bases at J, with 7 bases in the middle. The CDR3 consists of 11 residues. This receptor was taken from a woman in her twenties or thirties in good health. The chain employs TRBV13 and TRBJ1-1; D is unresolved. The sample comprised memory CD4+ T cells sorted from blood. Subset given: CD45RA-negative fraction. The CDR3, as DNA: TGTGCCAGCAGCTCTCGGGGTGAAGCTTTCTTT. This codes for CASSSRGEAFF.